Detailed here is one T cell receptor (beta chain). An end of the junction does not agree with germline; a read error may underlie this. The source of the sample is a study of T-cell memory formation after mild COVID-19. Germline assignment: CDR1 LGHNA and CDR2 YNFKEQ. The CDR3 has 16 amino acids. TCRdb ran MiXCR on the 5' RACE reads and lists one entry per CDR3 protein. The table includes more than 450,000 distinct CDR3 sequences, more than 15% detected once. Sequenced material: PBMCs or a T cell subset sorted from them (not recorded which). The TCR comes from an adult woman who had mild COVID-19 (a few samples of this study predate the infection). Cell type and time point are not known. The chain employs TRBV4-2 and TRBJ2-3; 8 bases align to TRBD2. The DNA of the CDR3 is TGTGCCAGCAGCCAAGGTTGGGGACTAGAAGGAGATAAGCAGTATTTT. Translated: CASSQGWGLEGDKQYF.